A single sample is the source of the 20 T cell receptor beta chains below, sequenced in a study of radiation and T cells in renal cell carcinoma. Treatment defined: 15 Gy SBRT to primary tumor, nephrectomy 4 weeks later. Repertoires were generated with immunoSEQ multiplex PCR, while TCRdb's copy carries only in-frame clones and drops some. The sample consists of tens of thousands of clones, 47% of them appearing once. This material consisted of tumor tissue, taken from a patient whose treatment included radiotherapy and nephrectomy. These receptors were taken from a woman in her forties or fifties with renal cell carcinoma.

This chain links TRBV23-1 with TRBJ2-7; TRBD2 is a possible D gene (5 bases). TRBV23-1 counts as an open reading frame of uncertain function. V was shortened by 11 bases and J by 5 bases, with 13 bases between the two germline ends. This CDR3 has 11 amino acids. Here the CDR3 DNA reads TGCGCCCCAAGAGGGATCCACGAGCAGTACTTC. Translating gives CAPRGIHEQYF.

This clone was counted between two and nine times. The chain links TRBV29-1 to TRBJ1-1; D is possibly TRBD1 (5 bases). The germline CDR1 and CDR2 sequences are SQVTM and ANQGSEA. The CDR3 has 11 amino acids. Trimming took off 8 bases at V and 8 bases at J, with 15 bases between the two ends. The CDR3 spells CSTHTRGEAFF. The DNA for the CDR3 is TGCAGCACCCACACTCGGGGCGAAGCTTTCTTT.

The rearrangement uses TRBV25-1 and TRBJ1-4; possible D gene TRBD1, 5 bases. Germline values: CDR1 MGHDK, CDR2 SYGVNS. This CDR3 region has 16 residues. Trimming left V 3 bases short and J 1 base short, with 12 bases between. The DNA for the CDR3 is TGTGCCAGCAGTGATGGGAAGGGGATAACTAATGAAAAACTGTTTTTT. Protein sequence: CASSDGKGITNEKLFF.

The V call is TRBV7-9, the J call TRBJ1-5; a weak D match, TRBD1 (5 bases). This CDR3 is built from 15 residues. Germline-derived CDR1 and CDR2 are SEHNR and FQNEAQ (reference sequence). With 1 base removed from V and 2 bases from J, the gap between germline ends came to 9 bases. CDR3 sequence (DNA): TGTGCCAGCAGCTTAGAGGGGCCGCGCAATCAGCCCCAGCATTTT. It codes for CASSLEGPRNQPQHF. The full variable domain, with the rest looked up from reference TRBV7-9 and TRBJ1-5, is DTGVSQNPRHKITKRGQNVTFRCDPISEHNRLYWYRQTLGQGPEFLTYFQNEAQLEKSRLLSDRFSAERPKGSFSTLEIQRTEQGDSAMYLCASSLEGPRNQPQHFGDGTRLSIL.

There are a few counts of this clone. The chain couples TRBV14 to TRBJ2-3, with 9 positions matching TRBD2. Looked up from germline, CDR1 is SGHDN and CDR2 is FVKESK. J lost 10 bases, V lost 3 bases, and 8 bases had no gene match. The CDR3 totals 14 residues. The CDR3 loop is CASSHAGGPDAQYF. The CDR3, as DNA: TGTGCCAGCAGCCATGCGGGGGGGCCTGATGCGCAGTATTTT.

The chain recombines TRBV7-2 with TRBJ1-1; the D gene is possibly TRBD1 (5 bases). The CDR3 totals 15 residues. Germline V lookup: CDR1 SGHTA, CDR2 FQGNSA. Deletions cut 1 base from V and 5 bases from J, with 14 bases between. The CDR3 nucleotides read TGTGCCAGCAGCTTAGACGGGGCCTGGGAGACTGAAGCTTTCTTT. This encodes CASSLDGAWETEAFF.

The chain carries TRBV5-1 and TRBJ2-1; TRBD2 aligns across 13 bases. CDR3 length: 15 amino acids. Germline assignment: CDR1 SGHRS and CDR2 YFSETQ. The V gene end was trimmed by 2 bases and the J gene end by 5 bases; junction bases not matched to a gene: 1. As DNA, the CDR3 is TGCGCCAGCAGCTTTACTAGCGGGGGGGACAATGAGCAGTTCTTC. It yields the protein CASSFTSGGDNEQFF.

A note on this clone: The conserved closing phenylalanine or tryptophan is absent in this CDR3, likely reflecting a read error. The DNA is omitted, as the CDR3 cannot be located on it reliably, and the CDR3 follows TCRdb's listing. J is TRBJ1-2 and V is TRBV5-6; the table's D call, TRBD1, was not checked against the DNA. Per germline, CDR1 SGHDT and CDR2 YYEEEE. The CDR3 spans 11 amino acids, including both terminal residues. The CDR3 here is CASSLDGQGSL.

V is TRBV9 and J is TRBJ1-2, with 7 bases matching TRBD1. The CDR3 is 16 residues long. The ends lost 3 bases at V and 4 bases at J; junction bases unmatched: 12. Germline V lookup: CDR1 SGDLS, CDR2 YYNGEE. The chain's CDR3 is CASSASAADRVYGYTF. The CDR3 bases are TGTGCCAGCAGCGCCTCTGCGGCAGACAGGGTCTATGGCTACACCTTC.

This clone was counted a few times. The chain employs TRBV11-2 and TRBJ2-1; 10 bases match TRBD2. This CDR3 region has 15 residues. Germline V gene lookup returns CDR1 SGHAT and CDR2 FQNNGV. Trimming removed 6 bases from V and 8 bases from J; junction bases left unmatched: 10. The CDR3 DNA reads TGTGCCAGCAGACCCAGCGGGGGGGCGGTCGATGAGCAGTTCTTC. It codes for CASRPSGGAVDEQFF. The variable domain in full, completed from reference TRBV11-2 and TRBJ2-1, reads EAGVAQSPRYKIIEKRQSVAFWCNPISGHATLYWYQQILGQGPKLLIQFQNNGVVDDSQLPKDRFSAERLKGVDSTLKIQPAKLEDSAVYLCASRPSGGAVDEQFFGPGTRLTVL.

The rearrangement uses TRBV7-9 and TRBJ1-1; TRBD1 might be the D (5 bases). Germline V gene sequence: CDR1 SEHNR, CDR2 FQNEAQ (reference sequence). The CDR3 spans 11 residues. The V end was cut by 4 bases, the J end by 11 bases, with 11 bases between. CDR3 region: CASSSPGPAFF. CDR3 nucleotides: TGTGCCAGCAGCTCCCCGGGACCGGCTTTCTTT.

The rearrangement uses TRBV5-1 and TRBJ2-7; 8 nucleotides agree with TRBD1. This CDR3 is built from 15 residues. V lost 4 bases to trimming and J lost 5 bases; unmatched junction nucleotides: 11. Germline CDR1 is SGHRS and CDR2 is YFSETQ. CDR3 protein: CASSLKLRGQDEQYF. The CDR3 DNA reads TGCGCCAGCAGCCTCAAGTTGAGGGGACAGGACGAGCAGTACTTC.

This clone was recorded once. This chain joins TRBV5-4 and TRBJ2-7; D remains ambiguous. The CDR3 is 15 amino acids. The ends were cut back, 0 bases at V and 0 bases at J, with 10 bases in the middle. Germline V gives CDR1 SGHNT, CDR2 YYREEE (reference sequence). The DNA of the CDR3 is TGTGCCAGCAGCTTGGGCCCAACAAGCTCCTACGAGCAGTACTTC. As protein: CASSLGPTSSYEQYF.

The chain combines TRBV30 with TRBJ1-5; no clear D. This CDR3 has 15 amino acids. CDR1 is GTSNPN and CDR2 is SVGIG in the germline V gene (reference sequence). Between the trimmed V and J ends, which lost 2 bases and 0 bases, there was a span of 11 bases. In DNA form, the CDR3 reads TGTGCCTGGAGTTGGGGTGGAAATAGCAATCAGCCCCAGCATTTT. It yields the protein CAWSWGGNSNQPQHF.

The gene calls are TRBV4-1 and TRBJ1-6; maybe TRBD1 (6 bases). The CDR3 consists of 15 residues. The germline V and J ends were trimmed by 2 bases and 7 bases, with 12 bases remaining between them. Per germline, CDR1 MGHRA and CDR2 YSYEKL. The CDR3 nucleotides are TGCGCCAGCAGCCAACCGACAGGAGGGAATTCACCCCTCCACTTT. This codes for CASSQPTGGNSPLHF.

This clone rates as large. V usage is TRBV6-5 and J usage is TRBJ1-1, with 8 bases fitting TRBD1. V trimming: 9 bases; J trimming: 5 bases; junction bases outside the gene matches: 8. This CDR3 is 13 amino acids long. Germline V gives CDR1 MNHEY, CDR2 SVGAGI. The chain's CDR3 is CASQQGVTTEAFF. CDR3 DNA sequence: TGTGCCAGTCAACAGGGGGTTACGACTGAAGCTTTCTTT.

V and J are TRBV9 and TRBJ1-1, with TRBD1 identical over 8 bases. There are 14 residues in the CDR3. With 7 bases clipped from V and 1 base from J, the junction kept 6 bases outside the gene matches. Germline CDR1 reads SGDLS; CDR2 reads YYNGEE. In DNA form, the CDR3 reads TGTGCCAGCGAGACAGGGGCTGGGAACACTGAAGCTTTCTTT. This translates into CASETGAGNTEAFF.

This clone was observed at least ten times. The chain is built from TRBV6-5 and TRBJ2-7; D call uncertain. CDR3 length equals 12 residues. The V end was cut by 2 bases, the J end by 3 bases, with 5 bases between. Germline lookup yields CDR1 MNHEY and CDR2 SVGAGI. The DNA of the CDR3 is TGTGCCAGCAGTTACGACAACTACGAGCAGTACTTC. Its protein product is CASSYDNYEQYF.

This clone appeared a single time. The genes are TRBV5-1 and TRBJ1-1; a weak D match, TRBD1 (6 bases). This CDR3 spans 15 amino acids. Germline values: CDR1 SGHRS, CDR2 YFSETQ. V was shortened by 0 bases and J by 0 bases, with 9 bases between the two germline ends. CDR3 residues: CASSLAPGVNTEAFF. The CDR3 coding sequence is TGCGCCAGCAGCTTGGCCCCAGGGGTGAACACTGAAGCTTTCTTT.

The chain uses TRBV6-1 and TRBJ2-7, with 10 bases lining up with TRBD1. Germline lookup yields CDR1 MNHNS and CDR2 SASEGT. The CDR3 has 14 amino acids. J gave up 4 bases and V 6 bases, and 6 bases lay outside the gene matches. The CDR3 sequence is CASSVGTGVYEQYF. As DNA, the CDR3 is TGTGCCAGCAGCGTTGGGACAGGGGTTTACGAGCAGTACTTC.